Presented here are 2 T cell receptor beta chains from one specimen sequenced in a study of CXCR3-negative and CXCR3-positive naive CD8 T cells. Researchers prepared the TRB cDNA libraries using 5' RACE with UMI labels. From the 5' RACE reads, TCRdb lists one entry per CDR3 protein and no DNA. The sample shows approximately 59,000 distinct CDR3 sequences, and about 0.68% sits with its ten largest clones. Study-wide points: CXCR3-expressing naive cells carried TRB CDR3s more hydrophobic than those of CXCR3-negative naive cells.

Their antigens are not known. Input material: naive CXCR3+ CD8+ T cells from blood. Noted subset: CD45RO-CCR7+CD27+CD95- naive CD8+ T cells expressing CXCR3 (TNR3+). All receptors derive from a human donor in good health. Some clones in this sample may be carry-over from other donors' samples.

The chain links TRBV6-6 to TRBJ2-5; TCRdb's D call, TRBD1, is unchecked because there is no DNA. The CDR3 is made up of 17 amino acids. CDR1 MNHNY and CDR2 SVGAGI come from the germline V gene (reference sequence). CDR3 protein: CASSYNGGGGELETQYF.

This chain joins TRBV20-1 and TRBJ2-2; TCRdb's D call of TRBD2 is untestable without DNA. Per germline, CDR1 DFQATT and CDR2 SNEGSKA (reference sequence). The CDR3 sequence is 20 residues long. CDR3 sequence: CSAKSPRLAGGNTNTGELFF.